A selection of T cell receptor beta chains follows, all from one sample in a study of shared clonotypes between healthy human individuals. The table came from immunoSEQ multiplex PCR; TCRdb's copy has only in-frame clones and leaves some out. Of roughly 2.6 million clones detected, more than 90% appear once; the ten largest clones hold roughly 0.15%. Material: naive CD4+ T cells sorted from blood. These receptors were obtained from a man aged 18 to 29 in good health. The CDR3 runs from the conserved cysteine through the conserved F or W. A D gene is named only where the DNA matches it firmly. Size is stated for part of the rows, as once, few or many counts, or as a class when the clone is expanded.

d_call	v_call	j_call	clone_size	cdr3_nt	cdr3_aa
TRBD1	TRBV5-1	TRBJ2-5	.	TGCGCCAGCAGGAGGGGACAGCTCCAAGAGACCCAGTACTTC	CASRRGQLQETQYF
.	TRBV7-9	TRBJ2-7	.	TGTGCCAGCAGCGGAGGATACTACGAGCAGTACTTC	CASSGGYYEQYF
.	TRBV5-6	TRBJ2-3	.	TGTGCCAGCAGCTTGGAGGGCCCCGGTTCCGCAGATACGCAGTATTTT	CASSLEGPGSADTQYF
.	TRBV19	TRBJ2-2	.	TGTGCCGCCAGCTTGGGCCCGAACACCGGGGAGCTGTTTTTT	CAASLGPNTGELFF
TRBD2	TRBV11-3	TRBJ2-3	.	TGTGCCAGCAGCTTATTGGCGGGAGGAGTCACAGATACGCAGTATTTT	CASSLLAGGVTDTQYF
.	TRBV2	TRBJ2-7	.	TGTGCCAGCAGCCTCACACAGGGATCCGAGCAGTACTTC	CASSLTQGSEQYF
.	TRBV19	TRBJ2-5	.	TGTGCCAGTAGTATTCAGGGGAGACAGGAGACCCAGTACTTC	CASSIQGRQETQYF
TRBD2	TRBV5-6	TRBJ2-7	.	TGTGCCAGCAGCTTGGGGGACACCTATAGCGGGAGGGATTTCTACGAGCAGTACTTC	CASSLGDTYSGRDFYEQYF
.	TRBV2	TRBJ1-1	.	TGTGCCAGTGAGTGGCAGAGCACTGAAGCTTTCTTT	CASEWQSTEAFF
TRBD2	TRBV4-1	TRBJ2-1	.	TGCGCCAGCAGCCAAGCCCCCCAGAGCGGGGGACCCTACAATGAGCAGTTCTTC	CASSQAPQSGGPYNEQFF
TRBD1	TRBV2	TRBJ1-4	.	TGTGCCATGGACAGGGGGCCTACAACTAATGAAAAACTGTTTTTT	CAMDRGPTTNEKLFF
TRBD1	TRBV5-1	TRBJ2-2	.	TGCGCCAGCAGCATGGGGAACTACAGGGGGAAGAACACCGGGGAGCTGTTTTTT	CASSMGNYRGKNTGELFF
.	TRBV7-9	TRBJ1-2	few	TGTGCCAGCAGCACGCGCCGGGATAACTATGGCTACACCTTC	CASSTRRDNYGYTF
TRBD2	TRBV7-9	TRBJ2-3	.	TGTGCCAGCAGCTCCTTAGCGGGGTCTGGGGATACGCAGTATTTT	CASSSLAGSGDTQYF
.	TRBV6-1	TRBJ1-3	.	TGTGCCAGCAGTGAAGCAGGGTCAGGAAACACCATATATTTT	CASSEAGSGNTIYF
TRBD1	TRBV30	TRBJ2-3	.	TGTGCCTGGAGTACAGGACAGGGTGGTACAGATACGCAGTATTTT	CAWSTGQGGTDTQYF
.	TRBV7-2	TRBJ1-2	.	TGTGCCAGCAGCCCCCGTGTGACAATTTATGGCTACACCTTC	CASSPRVTIYGYTF
.	TRBV7-2	TRBJ1-5	.	TGTGCCAGCAGCTTAGGGTTCCGAACAAGGGGCACTCAGCCCCAGCATTTT	CASSLGFRTRGTQPQHF
.	TRBV5-4	TRBJ2-6	.	TGTGCCAGCAGCTTGGCGCAGGCCGGGGCCAACGTCCTGACTTTC	CASSLAQAGANVLTF
.	TRBV20-1	TRBJ2-2	.	TGCAGTGCTCGTACCACCGGGGAGCTGTTTTTT	CSARTTGELFF
.	TRBV19	TRBJ2-4	once	TGTGCCAGTAGCGAAGGTGGGGTTCCCAAAAACATTCAGTACTTC	CASSEGGVPKNIQYF
.	TRBV7-9	TRBJ1-5	once	TGTGCCAGCAGCTTAGACCTTCAGCCCCAGCATTTT	CASSLDLQPQHF
.	TRBV19	TRBJ2-2	.	TGTGCCAGTAACGAGGGCGCCGGGGAGCTGTTTTTT	CASNEGAGELFF
TRBD2	TRBV5-1	TRBJ2-5	once	TGCGCCAGCAGTGGGACTAGCGGGAGCCAGGAGACCCAGTACTTC	CASSGTSGSQETQYF
TRBD2	TRBV4-1	TRBJ2-5	.	TGCGCCAGCAGCCAGACTAGCGGGAGGGTTCAAGAGACCCAGTACTTC	CASSQTSGRVQETQYF
TRBD2	TRBV4-1	TRBJ2-5	.	TGCGCCAGCAGACGGACTAGCGGGGAGCAAGAGACCCAGTACTTC	CASRRTSGEQETQYF
TRBD2	TRBV4-1	TRBJ2-7	.	TGCGCCAGCAGCCAAGGACTAGCTGGGACCTACGAGCAGTACTTC	CASSQGLAGTYEQYF
.	TRBV5-4	TRBJ1-1	.	TGTGCCAGCAGCCGCGGTGGAGGGGACACTGAAGCTTTCTTT	CASSRGGGDTEAFF